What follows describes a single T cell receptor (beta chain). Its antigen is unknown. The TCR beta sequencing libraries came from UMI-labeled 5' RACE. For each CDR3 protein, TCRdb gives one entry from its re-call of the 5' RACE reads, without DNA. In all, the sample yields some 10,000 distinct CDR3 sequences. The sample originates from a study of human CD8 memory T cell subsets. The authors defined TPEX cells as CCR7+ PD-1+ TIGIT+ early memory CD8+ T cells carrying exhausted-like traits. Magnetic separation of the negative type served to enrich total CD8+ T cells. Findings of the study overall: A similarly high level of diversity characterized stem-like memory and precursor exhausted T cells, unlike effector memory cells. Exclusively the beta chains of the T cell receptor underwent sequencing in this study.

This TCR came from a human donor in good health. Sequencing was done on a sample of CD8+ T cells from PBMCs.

CDR3 amino acids: CASSSSSGRNTQYF. The rearrangement links TRBV28 to TRBJ2-3; without DNA, the TCRdb call of TRBD2 cannot be checked. Germline assignment: CDR1 MDHEN and CDR2 SYDVKM. The CDR3 has 14 amino acids. The whole variable domain, filled in from reference TRBV28 and TRBJ2-3, reads DVKVTQSSRYLVKRTGEKVFLECVQDMDHENMFWYRQDPGLGLRLIYFSYDVKMKEKGDIPEGYSVSREKKERFSLILESASTNQTSMYLCASSSSSGRNTQYFGPGTRLTVL.